This T cell receptor beta chain was sequenced for a study of blood T cells in healthy people across ages. The CDR3 has 16 residues. V lost 1 base to trimming and J lost 4 bases, with 19 bases between them. Germline V gene lookup returns CDR1 SQVTM and CDR2 ANQGSEA. Primers used in a second PCR of about 6 to 11 cycles were a sample-barcoded 5' primer and a J-beta primer mix. MiXCR, applied by TCRdb to the 5' RACE reads, yields one record per CDR3 protein. In the table there are about a million distinct CDR3 sequences, more than 30% of which are singletons. The sequencing input was blood. The chain joins TRBV29-1 to TRBJ1-1; D ambiguous. The sequence derives from a man in his late teens or twenties in good health. For the CDR3, the DNA is TGCAGCGTTGAAGGGCCCTCTAGAGGGATCGGCACTGAAGCTTTCTTT. Its protein product is CSVEGPSRGIGTEAFF.